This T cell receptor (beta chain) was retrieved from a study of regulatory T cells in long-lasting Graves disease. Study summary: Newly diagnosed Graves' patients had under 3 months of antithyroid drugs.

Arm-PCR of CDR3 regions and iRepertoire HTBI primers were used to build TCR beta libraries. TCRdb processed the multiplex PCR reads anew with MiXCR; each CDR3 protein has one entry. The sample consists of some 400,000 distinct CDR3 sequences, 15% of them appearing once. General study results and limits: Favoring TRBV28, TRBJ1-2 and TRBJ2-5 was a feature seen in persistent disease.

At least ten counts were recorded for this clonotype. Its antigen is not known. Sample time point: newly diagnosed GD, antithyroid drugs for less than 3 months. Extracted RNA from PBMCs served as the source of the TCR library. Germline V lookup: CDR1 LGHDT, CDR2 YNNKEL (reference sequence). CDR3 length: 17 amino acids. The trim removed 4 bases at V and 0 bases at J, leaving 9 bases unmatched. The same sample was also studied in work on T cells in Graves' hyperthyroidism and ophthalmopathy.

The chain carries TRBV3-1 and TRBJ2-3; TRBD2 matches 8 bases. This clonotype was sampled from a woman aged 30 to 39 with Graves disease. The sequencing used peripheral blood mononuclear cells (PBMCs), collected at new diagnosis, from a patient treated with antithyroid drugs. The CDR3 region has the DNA TGTGCCAGCAGCCGAAGTCCTAAGCGGGAGAGCACAGATACGCAGTATTTT. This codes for CASSRSPKRESTDTQYF.